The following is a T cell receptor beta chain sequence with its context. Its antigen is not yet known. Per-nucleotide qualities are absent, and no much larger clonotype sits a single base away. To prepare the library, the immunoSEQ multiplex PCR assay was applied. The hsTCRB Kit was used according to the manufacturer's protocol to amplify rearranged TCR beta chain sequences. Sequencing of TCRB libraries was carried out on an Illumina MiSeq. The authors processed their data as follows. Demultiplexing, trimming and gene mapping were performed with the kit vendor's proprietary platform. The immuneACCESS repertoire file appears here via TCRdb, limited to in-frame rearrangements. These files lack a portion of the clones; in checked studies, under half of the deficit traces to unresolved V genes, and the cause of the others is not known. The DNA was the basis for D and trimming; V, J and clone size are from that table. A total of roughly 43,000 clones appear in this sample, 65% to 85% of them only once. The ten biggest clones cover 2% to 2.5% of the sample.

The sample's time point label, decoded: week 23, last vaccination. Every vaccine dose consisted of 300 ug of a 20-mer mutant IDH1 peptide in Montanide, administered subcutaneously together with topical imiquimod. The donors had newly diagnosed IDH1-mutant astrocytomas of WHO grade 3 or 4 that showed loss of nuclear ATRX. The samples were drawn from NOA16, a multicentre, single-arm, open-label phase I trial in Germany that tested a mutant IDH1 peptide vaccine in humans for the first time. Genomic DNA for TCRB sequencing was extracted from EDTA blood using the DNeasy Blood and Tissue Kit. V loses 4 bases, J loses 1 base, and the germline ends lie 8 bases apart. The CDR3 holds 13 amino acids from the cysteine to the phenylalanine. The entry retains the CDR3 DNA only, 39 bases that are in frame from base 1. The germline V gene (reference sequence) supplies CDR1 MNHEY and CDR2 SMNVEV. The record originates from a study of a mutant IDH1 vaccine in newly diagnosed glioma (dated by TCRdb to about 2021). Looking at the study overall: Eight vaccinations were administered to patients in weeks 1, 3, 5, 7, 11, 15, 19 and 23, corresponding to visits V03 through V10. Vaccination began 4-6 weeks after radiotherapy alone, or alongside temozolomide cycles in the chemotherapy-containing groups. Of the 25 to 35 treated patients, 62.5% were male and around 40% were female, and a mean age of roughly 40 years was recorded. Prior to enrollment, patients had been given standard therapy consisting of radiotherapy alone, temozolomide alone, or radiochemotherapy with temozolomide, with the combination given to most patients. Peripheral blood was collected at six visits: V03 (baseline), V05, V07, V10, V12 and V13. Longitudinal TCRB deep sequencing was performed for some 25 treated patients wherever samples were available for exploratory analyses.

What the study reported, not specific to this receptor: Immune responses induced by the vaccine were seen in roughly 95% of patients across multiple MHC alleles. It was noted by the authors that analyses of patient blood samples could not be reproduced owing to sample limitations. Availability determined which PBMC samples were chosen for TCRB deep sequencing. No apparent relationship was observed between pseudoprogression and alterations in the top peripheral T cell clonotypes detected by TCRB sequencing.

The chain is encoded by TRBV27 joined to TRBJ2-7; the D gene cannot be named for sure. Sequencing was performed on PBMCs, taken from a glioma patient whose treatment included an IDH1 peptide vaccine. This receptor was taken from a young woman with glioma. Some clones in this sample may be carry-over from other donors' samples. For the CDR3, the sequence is CASSSSLSYEQYF. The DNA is TGTGCCAGCAGTTCGAGCCTATCCTACGAGCAGTACTTC.